The subject of this entry is one TCR beta chain. J was trimmed by 11 bases and V by 5 bases; bases with no gene match: 11. Germline V gene sequence: CDR1 SGHAT, CDR2 FQNNGV. This CDR3 is 13 amino acids long. The data stem from a study of control samples from healthy donors and cancer patients. Generated by immunoSEQ multiplex PCR, the TCRdb table keeps only in-frame clones and is missing some. The sample records about 94,000 clones, about nine tenths being singletons. The clonotype was recovered from a woman aged 18-29 years in good health. The V call is TRBV11-2, the J call TRBJ1-1; 7 bases are a match to TRBD1. Source material: blood. CDR3 loop: CASSPDREEGAFF. The CDR3 DNA is TGTGCCAGCAGCCCCGACAGGGAGGAAGGGGCTTTCTTT.